Below are 8 T cell receptor beta chains sequenced from a single sample in a study of blood T cell repertoires in COVID-19. TCRdb's table, derived via immunoSEQ multiplex PCR, lists solely in-frame clones and lacks some. The data contain about 220,000 clones, around 87% of them singletons. The sample was peripheral blood. The origin of the receptors is a woman aged 25 to 39 who had recovered from COVID-19.

The chain uses TRBV2 and TRBJ2-7, with TRBD1 matching over 11 bases. CDR3 size: 14 residues. J was trimmed by 5 bases and V by 4 bases; bases with no gene match: 4. Germline V gives CDR1 SNHLY, CDR2 FYNNEI. This chain's CDR3 is CASSARTGGDEQYF. The CDR3 nucleotides read TGTGCCAGCAGTGCCCGGACAGGGGGCGACGAGCAGTACTTC.

This chain connects TRBV6-5 to TRBJ1-2; 8 positions match TRBD1. CDR1 MNHEY and CDR2 SVGAGI come from the germline V gene. CDR3 size: 13 residues. V shed 10 bases and J 6 bases; nucleotides not matched to a gene: 10. DNA for the CDR3: TGTGCCATCACAAGGACAGGGTGGGATGGCTACACCTTC. Amino acids: CAITRTGWDGYTF.

The chain is built from TRBV4-1 and TRBJ1-1, with no clear D. The germline V and J ends were trimmed by 4 bases and 6 bases, with 9 bases remaining between them. CDR3 length: 12 amino acids. Germline CDR1 and CDR2: MGHRA and YSYEKL. The DNA for the CDR3 is TGCGCCAGCAGCCCCGGGGTCGCTGAAGCTTTCTTT. The encoded protein is CASSPGVAEAFF.

V usage is TRBV6-6 and J usage is TRBJ2-5; D is ambiguous. This CDR3 comprises 14 residues. Trimming removed 7 bases from V and 6 bases from J, with 18 bases in between. Germline-derived CDR1 and CDR2 are MNHNY and SVGAGI (reference sequence). CDR3 in amino acids: CASTQTAALKTQYF. The CDR3 DNA is TGTGCCAGCACCCAAACAGCAGCCTTAAAGACCCAGTACTTC.

This chain connects TRBV11-2 to TRBJ2-5; D might be TRBD2 (5 bases). V gave up 4 bases and J gave up 7 bases, with 16 bases separating them. Germline V gene lookup returns CDR1 SGHAT and CDR2 FQNNGV. The CDR3 runs to 14 residues. The CDR3, as DNA: TGTGCCAGCAGCTCCCAATCGGGGTCGGGGACCCAGTACTTC. Amino acid sequence: CASSSQSGSGTQYF.

V and J are TRBV19 and TRBJ1-1; D ambiguous. Germline V lookup: CDR1 LNHDA, CDR2 SQIVND (reference sequence). Between the trimmed V and J ends, which lost 1 base and 5 bases, there was a span of 17 bases. The CDR3 is 16 amino acids. CDR3 sequence reads: CASSIGPSGRGTEAFF. The CDR3 DNA sequence: TGTGCCAGTAGTATAGGCCCAAGCGGACGAGGGACTGAAGCTTTCTTT.

V gene TRBV2 combines with J gene TRBJ2-1, with TRBD2 matching over 14 bases. This CDR3 contains 15 residues. Germline lookup yields CDR1 SNHLY and CDR2 FYNNEI. Trimming cost V 4 bases and J 13 bases; bases outside gene matches: 9. The DNA for the CDR3 is TGTGCCAGCAGTGGTGCCACCGGGACTAGCGGGGGACAGTTCTTC. Its translation: CASSGATGTSGGQFF.

The sample holds one count of this clone. This chain uses TRBV5-1 with TRBJ2-5, with D tentatively TRBD2 (6 bases). Germline CDR1 reads SGHRS; CDR2 reads YFSETQ. Trimming stripped 4 bases from V and 1 base from J, with 11 bases between. The CDR3 runs to 14 residues. The chain's CDR3 is CASSASGGQETQYF. The CDR3, as DNA: TGCGCCAGCAGCGCCTCCGGGGGCCAAGAGACCCAGTACTTC.